The clone carrying this TCR beta chain appeared a few times. Healthy Caucasians, and only they, were the donors. A single record per CDR3 protein comes from TCRdb applying MiXCR to the 5' RACE reads. The table has about 720,000 distinct CDR3 sequences, around 8.3% seen once. The data were taken from a study of identical twins. CDR1 is LGHNA and CDR2 is YSLEER in the germline V gene. The CDR3 extends over 13 amino acids. Trimming stripped 5 bases from V and 5 bases from J, with 10 bases between. This sample was shared with a second study, whose subject was yellow fever vaccine responses in identical twins.

The genes are TRBV4-3 and TRBJ2-1, with D hard to call. Input material: PBMCs. This TCR was sampled from a woman aged 18-29 years in good health. DNA for the CDR3: TGCGCCAGCAGCGAACGCGCCAACAATGAGCAGTTCTTC. Protein sequence: CASSERANNEQFF.